The T cell receptor beta chain under discussion was sequenced for a study of Graves' ophthalmopathy and Graves' hyperthyroidism. Findings and caveats of the study: Blood samples also showed most expanded thyroid clonotypes exceeding 0.001 frequency. Ophthalmopathy was separated from stable hyperthyroidism by a 13-signature model with roughly 91% sensitivity and 81.08% specificity.

CDR3 regions of TCR beta were amplified from RNA transcripts. An initial RT-PCR round employing HTBI primers preceded a second-round multiplex PCR. Using its own MiXCR run on the multiplex PCR reads, TCRdb lists one record per CDR3 protein. The table has 400,000 or so distinct CDR3 sequences, approximately 18% seen once. This CDR3 region has 13 residues. Looked up from germline, CDR1 is MNHNS and CDR2 is SASEGT. Trimming removed 9 bases from V and 6 bases from J, with 18 bases in between. Of note for this clonotype: The antigen is not known.

In this cohort's terms, stable hyperthyroidism meant no ophthalmopathy by 18 months of follow-up. If patients had other autoimmune diseases, uncontrolled infections, pregnancy or lactation, they were excluded. The origin of this receptor is an adult woman with stable Graves' hyperthyroidism. The sequencing input was peripheral blood. The V gene is TRBV6-1, the J gene TRBJ2-7; tentatively, D is TRBD1 or TRBD2 (6 bases each). The CDR3 nucleotides are TGTGCCAGTTATCGGGGCAGGGGACTCGAGCAGTACTTC. This translates into CASYRGRGLEQYF.